This T cell receptor (beta chain) derives from a study of blood T cell repertoires in COVID-19 (dated by TCRdb to the early 2020s). Study-wide context: Samples from collaborators originated in the United States, Italy and Spain and spanned both the acute and convalescent phases of COVID-19. A freely available public database, intended as a resource for researchers studying the immune response to SARS-CoV-2, is where the repertoires were released. The prospective study material was composed of cDNA or gDNA derived from T cells, B-cell-depleted T cells, or PBMCs. The samples were drawn from two sources: the first 160 participants of the ongoing ImmuneRACE study, and over 950 subjects contributed by 6 global collaborators. Where available, HLA class I and class II types were taken from metadata supplied by the sample provider and were not determined by assay-based typing. Sample metadata almost always included a de-identified subject ID, COVID-19 status, age in years and sex. Deeply sampled blood TCRbeta repertoires from subjects exposed to, actively infected with, or recovered from COVID-19 were included in the dataset. Results the study describes overall, beyond this receptor: The quantity of clinical and demographic metadata differed by source and by participant and was supplied without curation.

About this clone itself: Its antigen is still unknown. One base away there is no much larger clone; base qualities are not given.

TCRbeta CDR3 regions were amplified from genomic DNA by means of the immunoSEQ Assay, a bias-controlled multiplex PCR. In the authors' own workflow: Nucleated cell counts per sample were estimated from amplification of reference gene primers within the assay. Sequence reads were collapsed and filtered to measure the absolute abundance of every unique TCRbeta CDR3 rearrangement. Productive Simpson clonality was computed per sample as the square root of Simpson's diversity index over productive rearrangements. TCRdb holds this immuneACCESS table with in-frame rearrangements only. Some clones are missing; in checked studies, unresolved V genes explain under half, and the rest has no known cause. That table furnishes V, J and clone size, whereas the DNA furnished D and trimming. This sample has 220,000 or so clones in its table, and about 90% of those were observed once. The ten largest make up about 1% of the sample.

The V end loses 4 bases and the J end loses 1 base, and a stretch of 12 bases separates them. The CDR3 measures 15 amino acids from cysteine to phenylalanine. This entry keeps only the CDR3 DNA: 45 bases, framed from base 1. CDR1 and CDR2, looked up from the germline V gene, are SGHNT and YENEEA. Participants in the prospective study were aged about 18 to 100 years, lived in some 24 United States geographic areas, and enrolled through a virtual design. Cohort assignment in the prospective study relied on participant-reported clinical history from a screening survey and a study questionnaire. Exposed participants were defined as having been in contact with someone with a PCR-confirmed or clinician-diagnosed COVID-19 case within 2 weeks of study entry. Each participant in the prospective study had whole blood, serum and a nasopharyngeal or oropharyngeal swab collected by mobile phlebotomists. Participants in the prospective study had the option to provide additional blood draws and questionnaires over an approximately 2-month period. Blood samples from the prospective study were shipped frozen or at room temperature prior to DNA extraction.

Input material: PBMCs or T cells enriched from blood (not recorded which). The chain links TRBV11-3 with TRBJ2-3, with TRBD2 perhaps the D gene, on 6 matching bases. The TCR originated in a man aged 50 to 59 who had been exposed to COVID-19. The base sequence is TGTGCCAGCAGCTCCCGCGGGATAGGCACAGATACGCAGTATTTT. Its protein is CASSSRGIGTDTQYF.